This T cell receptor beta chain was recovered during a study of OX40 agonist ivuxolimab in advanced cancers. Profiled with immunoSEQ multiplex PCR; TCRdb holds only in-frame clones, not every one. The sample contains around 60,000 clones, around 80% of which appear only once. Germline V gene data show CDR1 as SQVTM and CDR2 as ANQGSEA. V lost 4 bases, J lost 3 bases, and 5 bases lay in between. The CDR3 covers 11 residues. Sample: CD4+ or CD8+ T cells sorted from blood, taken in a trial of the OX40 agonist ivuxolimab. The chain combines TRBV29-1 with TRBJ2-3; D gene unclear. This receptor was taken from an adult with an advanced solid tumor such as melanoma, head and neck, liver or kidney cancer. The CDR3 spells CSVGVTDTQYF. CDR3 in DNA: TGCAGCGTTGGGGTTACAGATACGCAGTATTTT.